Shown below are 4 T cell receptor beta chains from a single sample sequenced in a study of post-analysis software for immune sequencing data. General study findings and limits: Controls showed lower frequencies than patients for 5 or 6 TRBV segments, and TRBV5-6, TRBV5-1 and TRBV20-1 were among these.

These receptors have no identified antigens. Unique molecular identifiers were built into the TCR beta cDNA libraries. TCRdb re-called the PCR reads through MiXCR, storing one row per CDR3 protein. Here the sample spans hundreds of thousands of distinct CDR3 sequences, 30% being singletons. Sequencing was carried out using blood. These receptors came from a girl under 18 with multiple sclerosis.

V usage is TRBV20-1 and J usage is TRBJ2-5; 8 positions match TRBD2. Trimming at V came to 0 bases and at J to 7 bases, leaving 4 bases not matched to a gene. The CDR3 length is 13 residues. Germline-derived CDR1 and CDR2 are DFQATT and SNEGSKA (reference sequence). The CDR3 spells CSARDSRGGTQYF. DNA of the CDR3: TGCAGTGCTAGAGATTCTCGGGGGGGGACCCAGTACTTC.

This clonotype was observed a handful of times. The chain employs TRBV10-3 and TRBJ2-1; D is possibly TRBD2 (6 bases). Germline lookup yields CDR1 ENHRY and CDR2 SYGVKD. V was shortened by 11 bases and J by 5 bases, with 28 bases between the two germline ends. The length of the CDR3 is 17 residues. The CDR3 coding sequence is TGTGCCTCGAACGACCGGGACTCCAATGGGCCCCACAATGAGCAGTTCTTC. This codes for CASNDRDSNGPHNEQFF.

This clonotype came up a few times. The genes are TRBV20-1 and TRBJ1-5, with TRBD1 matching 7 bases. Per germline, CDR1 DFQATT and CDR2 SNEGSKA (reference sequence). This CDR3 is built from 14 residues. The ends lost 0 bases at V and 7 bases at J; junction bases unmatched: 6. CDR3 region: CSARDQQGRQPQHF. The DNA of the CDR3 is TGCAGTGCTAGAGATCAACAGGGGCGGCAGCCCCAGCATTTT.

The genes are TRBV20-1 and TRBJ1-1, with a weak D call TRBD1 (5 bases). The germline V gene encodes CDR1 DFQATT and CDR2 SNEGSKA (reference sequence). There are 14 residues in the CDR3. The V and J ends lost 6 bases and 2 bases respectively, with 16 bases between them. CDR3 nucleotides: TGCAGTGCGAAGCGGGACGGTACAAACACTGAAGCTTTCTTT. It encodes CSAKRDGTNTEAFF.